This T cell receptor beta chain was recorded in a study of T cells in Graves' hyperthyroidism and ophthalmopathy. General study results and limits: Peripheral blood also featured most of the thyroid clonotypes expanded above 0.001. Through a model of 13 V-J features, ophthalmopathy was separated from stable hyperthyroidism.

Amplified TCR beta CDR3 regions derived from RNA transcripts. Carried out on the TCR CDR3, a first-round RT-PCR used the HTBI primer set. TCRdb called the multiplex PCR reads again in MiXCR, with one record for every CDR3 protein. Of some 580,000 distinct CDR3 sequences in the sample, more than 15% were seen once. The ends were cut back, 0 bases at V and 3 bases at J, with 16 bases in the middle. Germline V gene lookup returns CDR1 DFQATT and CDR2 SNEGSKA (reference sequence). The CDR3 contains 16 residues. This clonotype was detected many times. As yet, its antigen is unknown. Duration under 3 months, a NOSPECS grade of at least 4, and a Clinical Activity Score of at least 3 characterized the ophthalmopathy patients. Diagnoses were established using clinical symptoms, serum thyroxine and TRAb, thyroid ultrasound and orbital computed tomography.

This receptor was identified in a middle-aged woman with Graves' ophthalmopathy. Sequencing was carried out using blood. The rearrangement uses TRBV20-1 and TRBJ2-3; tentative D call: TRBD2 (5 bases). CDR3 residues: CSARDRVGVITDTQYF. CDR3 coding DNA: TGCAGTGCTAGAGATCGGGTGGGAGTGATAACAGATACGCAGTATTTT.